This TCR beta chain was captured in a study of human T cells and chemical hapten exposure. On the study more broadly: Per-sample variation in TCR yield stemmed mainly from small pooled library volume differences.

Indicated time point: patch test 1, 2 weeks after DPC sensitization. Treatment of the sample: therapeutic diphenylcyclopropenone sensitization with weekly scalp DPC. TCRdb reprocessed the RACE reads via MiXCR and lists one record per CDR3 protein. The sample shows approximately 80,000 distinct CDR3 sequences, 6% to 9% of them seen only once. This clonotype was seen ten or more times. Antigen: not known. Study-level findings and limits: Donors' alopecia may make their immune response differ from healthy people's.

V was trimmed by 0 bases and J by 6 bases, leaving 19 bases between them. CDR1 and CDR2 (germline): LGHDT, YNNKEL (reference sequence). CDR3 length equals 17 residues. The sequencing used whole blood, collected in connection with sensitization to the hapten diphenylcyclopropenone (DPC). V and J are TRBV3-1 and TRBJ2-3; TRBD2 is a possible D gene (6 bases). This TCR came from a woman aged 25 to 39 with alopecia areata. Some clones in this sample may be carry-over from other donors' samples. The CDR3 here is CASSQDRWRARGDTQYF. The CDR3 DNA sequence: TGTGCCAGCAGCCAAGATCGATGGCGGGCCCGGGGGGATACGCAGTATTTT.